This entry concerns a single TCR beta chain. The antigen is unknown. This entry belongs to a study of T cell repertoires in cytomegalovirus infection. Study-level background: Peptides in the study included HLA-C-restricted and HLA-B-restricted CMV epitopes. Public TCR beta signatures indicated both CMV infection and matching HLA type.

From germline, CDR1 is MNHEY and CDR2 SVGAGI. There are 15 residues in the CDR3. V was cut by 5 bases and J by 1 base, with 13 bases left in between. Study-level results: Dominating the ex vivo response were TCR beta clonotypes that were CMV-specific and HLA-C-restricted. Of the TCR beta families, the public ones yielded a cumulative frequency that identified carriers of CMV plus the relevant HLA.

TCRdb re-analysed the reads in MiXCR, keeping a single row per CDR3 protein. The sample includes hundreds of thousands of distinct CDR3 sequences, about 33% of them seen just once. Sequencing was performed on cultured CD8+ T cells from PBMCs, taken from culture after CMV antigen stimulation. The chain recombines TRBV6-5 with TRBJ2-3; a weak D match, TRBD1 (6 bases). The clonotype was recovered from a human donor in good health (CMV status not recorded). Some clones in this sample may be carry-over from other donors' samples. The CDR3 nucleotides read TGTGCCAGCAGTCAGGGGAATATGGGCACAGATACGCAGTATTTT. This gives the protein CASSQGNMGTDTQYF.